This TCR beta chain was found in a study of cytomegalovirus exposure and HLA in healthy donors. This CDR3 comprises 13 residues. Germline V gives CDR1 SGDLS, CDR2 YYNGEE. The ends were cut back, 4 bases at V and 6 bases at J, with 14 bases in the middle. This clone has a handful of counts. Its antigen is undetermined. Study-level points and caveats: Per a later analysis, HLA-associated TCR beta chains showed more clonal expansion than other, equally common TCR beta chains. A few CMV-associated chains proved CMV antigen-specific in vitro.

Both 60 Vbeta primers and 13 Jbeta primers went into the PCR. Sequencing was performed with immunoSEQ multiplex PCR; in TCRdb, only in-frame clones are kept and a portion is missing. The sample lists tens of thousands of clones, roughly 80% occurring once. The receptor was isolated from a man aged 60 to 75 in good health and CMV-seropositive. The sequenced sample consisted of PBMCs. This chain links TRBV9 with TRBJ2-7; D not certain. In DNA, the CDR3 is TGTGCCAGCAGCCCAACATCATACAGCGAGCAGTACTTC. As protein: CASSPTSYSEQYF.